The 7 T cell receptor beta chains listed next were all sequenced from one sample in a study of control samples from healthy donors and cancer patients. TCRdb's table, derived via immunoSEQ multiplex PCR, lists solely in-frame clones and lacks some. The sample data list fewer than 250,000 clones. The sequenced sample consisted of blood. The receptors were gathered from a woman aged 30 to 39 in good health.

The chain combines TRBV11-3 with TRBJ2-7; 7 nucleotides align to TRBD1. V lost 4 bases to trimming and J lost 6 bases; unmatched junction nucleotides: 12. This CDR3 has 15 residues. Per germline, CDR1 SGHNT and CDR2 YENEEA. CDR3 sequence reads: CASSSTGTAPSEQYF. CDR3 DNA: TGTGCCAGCAGCTCAACCGGGACAGCTCCTTCCGAGCAGTACTTC.

CDR3: CASSQISESGYTF. CDR3 coding DNA: TGTGCCAGCAGTCAAATTTCCGAGAGCGGCTACACCTTC. This chain joins TRBV2 and TRBJ1-2; no firm D call. Between the trimmed V and J ends, which lost 5 bases and 8 bases, there was a span of 15 bases. Germline CDR1 SNHLY, CDR2 FYNNEI. This CDR3 has 13 amino acids.

The chain has TRBV19 and TRBJ1-5; D is ambiguous. CDR1 is LNHDA, CDR2 SQIVND, per germline (reference sequence). The CDR3 consists of 17 residues. V was cut by 3 bases and J by 3 bases, with 18 bases left in between. The CDR3 DNA follows: TGTGCCAGTAGTATCGAGGGCAGCCGCTCCGTCAATCAGCCCCAGCATTTT. This codes for CASSIEGSRSVNQPQHF.

The J gene is TRBJ2-2, the V gene TRBV9; D is perhaps TRBD1 (5 bases). V gave up 3 bases and J gave up 7 bases, with 10 bases separating them. The CDR3 covers 13 residues. The germline V gene encodes CDR1 SGDLS and CDR2 YYNGEE. The CDR3 DNA follows: TGTGCCAGCAGCGCCCAGGGTATCGGGGAGCTGTTTTTT. Residues: CASSAQGIGELFF. Variable domain in full (rest from reference TRBV9 and TRBJ2-2): DSGVTQTPKHLITATGQRVTLRCSPRSGDLSVYWYQQSLDQGLQFLIQYYNGEERAKGNILERFSAQQFPDLHSELNLSSLELGDSALYFCASSAQGIGELFFGEGSRLTVL.

The V call is TRBV5-4, the J call TRBJ2-5; possibly TRBD1 for D (6 bases). V dropped 4 bases and J dropped 1 base, with 11 bases sitting between them. The CDR3 covers 14 residues. Germline CDR1 SGHNT, CDR2 YYREEE (reference sequence). CDR3 region: CASSRDISQETQYF. In DNA, the CDR3 is TGTGCCAGCAGCCGGGACATTAGCCAAGAGACCCAGTACTTC.

The CDR3 loop is CASSYVGRDGYTF. The CDR3 bases are TGTGCCAGCAGTTACGTGGGGAGGGATGGCTACACCTTC. The chain has TRBV6-2 or TRBV6-3 and TRBJ1-2; D not resolved. CDR3 size: 13 residues. V gave up 2 bases and J gave up 6 bases, with 10 bases separating them. CDR1 is MNHEY and CDR2 is SVGEGT in the germline V gene.

The rearrangement links TRBV7-9 to TRBJ1-1; the D gene is possibly TRBD1 (5 bases). The CDR3 spans 14 residues. CDR1 is SEHNR, CDR2 FQNEAQ, per germline (reference sequence). Trimming removed 5 bases from V and 0 bases from J, with 10 bases in between. The CDR3 sequence is CASSVDRVNTEAFF. CDR3 nucleotides: TGTGCCAGCAGCGTAGACAGAGTGAACACTGAAGCTTTCTTT.